These T cell receptor beta chains were read from a single sample in a study of T cells after yellow fever vaccination. TCRdb reanalysed the 5' RACE reads using MiXCR and keeps one entry per CDR3 protein. The repertoire has about 85,000 distinct CDR3 sequences, about an eighth of them found once; the top ten carry roughly 25%. The specimen was CD8+ T cells not binding an NS4B(214-222) dextramer, sorted from PBMCs, collected about 21 days after the first yellow fever vaccination. Receptors originate from a man younger than 30 who received the YFV17D yellow fever vaccine. Each CDR3 is given with its conserved first and last residue. Fields, in order: D gene, V gene, CDR3 protein. D genes are given only for firm matches.

>NA|TRBV12-3/TRBV12-4
CASSWGPTEAFF
>NA|TRBV6-1
CASREPGGGTEAFF
>NA|TRBV5-1
CASSRRGAGGTEAFF
>TRBD1|TRBV4-3
CASSQDEGAFTDTQYF
>NA|TRBV6-1
CASSTGGYTDTQYF
>NA|TRBV12-3/TRBV12-4
CASSLAVRNEQFF
>NA|TRBV7-3
CASSFLASSGANVLTF
>TRBD2|TRBV4-3
CASGGGSGELFF
>TRBD1|TRBV4-1
CASSPGRGLNYGYTF
>NA|TRBV20-1
CSAPPGGPTDTQYF
>NA|TRBV6-5
CASSYSGGGTEAFF
>NA|TRBV29-1
CSVAGDSGANVLTF
>NA|TRBV27
CASSLEGSQETQYF
>TRBD2|TRBV29-1
CSAVAGGYNEQFF
>NA|TRBV7-9
CASATLAAYNEQFF
>NA|TRBV10-3
CAIGGGRTTGELFF
>NA|TRBV2
CAKGGGAEEQFF
>TRBD1|TRBV4-2
CASSQGYVRTGGYEQYF
>NA|TRBV27
CASSEGRALQETQYF
>NA|TRBV5-3
CARGPRPIGLGETQYF
>TRBD2|TRBV12-3/TRBV12-4
CASRLTSGGETQYF
>NA|TRBV27
CASRLGETQYF
>NA|TRBV9
CASSLPGESASTDTQYF
>NA|TRBV13
CASSSGPQGSVNYGYTF
>NA|TRBV2
CASSGTGLFRNQPQHF
>TRBD1|TRBV4-1
CASSQEWIGGLTEAFF
>TRBD2|TRBV6-4
CASSSGDTGELFF
>NA|TRBV4-3
CASSLGGGGSGELFF
>NA|TRBV29-1
CSVEGDGPDEQFF
>NA|TRBV9
CASSVEGGPEAFF
>NA|TRBV11-2
CASSLDVWGRFSEQFF
>TRBD1|TRBV9
CASSTGQGTEQYF
>TRBD1|TRBV5-5
CASSKTGYSNQPQHF
>TRBD1|TRBV20-1
CSAEQGASTDTQYF
>NA|TRBV27
CASSLWRNGELFF
>NA|TRBV6-5
CASSFAGHNEQFF
>TRBD1|TRBV27
CASRRQGGFVLPDTQYF
>TRBD2|TRBV20-1
CSARDPSGGHTGELFF
>NA|TRBV28
CASSPARQLINEQFF
>TRBD2|TRBV14
CASSQVVAGADTQYF
>NA|TRBV27
CASSLSDPTGFYEQYF
>TRBD1|TRBV20-1
CSGQGEDYGYTF
>NA|TRBV29-1
CSARTERNYGYTF
>TRBD2|TRBV5-6
CASSLAFGGTHNEQFF